This record concerns one TCR beta chain sequence. This record comes from a study of T cell repertoires in aging, cancer and after chemotherapy. About the research overall: Paired samples before and after chemotherapy came from glioblastoma patients receiving temozolomide-based therapy.

Rearranged V-D-J TRB sequences were amplified with a mixed TRB-A/B primer pool. MiXCR was run by TCRdb on the multiplex PCR reads, yielding one entry per CDR3 protein. The profile shows 400 to 450 distinct CDR3 sequences, 25% to 30% of them singletons. With 2 bases removed from V and 2 bases from J, the gap between germline ends came to 12 bases. Germline assignment: CDR1 SGHTA and CDR2 FQGNSA. The CDR3 runs 15 residues. The template was genomic DNA from peripheral blood, not RNA. Sequenced input: blood. The receptor comes from a human donor with a solid tumor. This sequence joins TRBV7-2 and TRBJ1-1, with no clear D. The CDR3 region is CASSLLRQLNTEAFF. The CDR3 nucleotides are TGTGCCAGCAGCTTATTACGACAACTAAACACTGAAGCTTTCTTT.